The rows below give T cell receptor beta chains drawn from one sample of a study of blood T cell repertoires in COVID-19. TCRdb's table, derived via immunoSEQ multiplex PCR, lists solely in-frame clones and lacks some. This sample yields over 120,000 clones, of which approximately 87% are seen a single time; 8.5% to 9% belongs to the top ten. Sequenced input: peripheral blood. Receptors were obtained from a woman aged 50 to 65 with active or convalescent COVID-19. CDR3s include the opening cysteine and the closing phenylalanine or tryptophan. The D gene is left open where the match is weak. Clone size is not always given. Where it is, it says once, few, many or a class for expanded clones.

CDR3	DNA	V	J	size	D
CASSPLSMGPNNQPQHF	TGTGCCAGCAGTCCCCTCTCGATGGGCCCCAACAATCAGCCCCAGCATTTT	TRBV27	TRBJ1-5	NA	NA
CASSPSRGNEYNEQFF	TGTGCCAGCAGTCCAAGCCGGGGGAACGAATACAATGAGCAGTTCTTC	TRBV27	TRBJ2-1	NA	NA
CASSESVATNEKLFF	TGTGCCAGCAGCGAGTCTGTTGCAACTAATGAAAAACTGTTTTTT	TRBV11-1	TRBJ1-4	NA	NA
CASSRAGGSYNEQFF	TGTGCCAGTAGTCGAGCGGGAGGTTCCTACAATGAGCAGTTCTTC	TRBV19	TRBJ2-1	NA	TRBD2
CASSGSANQPQHF	TGTGCCAGCAGTGGCAGCGCTAATCAGCCCCAGCATTTT	TRBV2	TRBJ1-5	NA	NA
CASMTPGQGADTQYF	TGTGCCAGCATGACTCCGGGACAGGGCGCAGATACGCAGTATTTT	TRBV6-5	TRBJ2-3	NA	TRBD1
CASSFRGLFNEQFF	TGTGCCAGCAGTTTCAGGGGTTTGTTCAATGAGCAGTTCTTC	TRBV27	TRBJ2-1	few	NA
CASSLWRTGTAKEKLFF	TGCGCCAGCAGTCTTTGGCGAACCGGGACAGCTAAAGAAAAACTGTTTTTT	TRBV23-1	TRBJ1-4	NA	TRBD1
CASSLPQGAYEQYF	TGTGCCAGCAGTTTGCCACAGGGGGCGTACGAGCAGTACTTC	TRBV28	TRBJ2-7	NA	TRBD1
CASSPDKNTEAFF	TGCGCCAGCAGTCCAGACAAGAACACTGAAGCTTTCTTT	TRBV23-1	TRBJ1-1	NA	NA
CASSQTVGGETQYF	TGTGCCAGCAGCCAGACAGTGGGAGGAGAGACCCAGTACTTC	TRBV11-2	TRBJ2-5	NA	NA
CASSLSGYGYTF	TGTGCCAGCAGTCTCTCCGGCTATGGCTACACCTTC	TRBV28	TRBJ1-2	NA	NA
CASSPYTSGNTIYF	TGTGCCAGCAGCCCATACACCTCTGGAAACACCATATATTTT	TRBV11-2	TRBJ1-3	NA	NA
CASSSLAGGGLPHYEQYF	TGTGCCAGCAGCTCACTAGCGGGGGGCGGGCTGCCGCACTACGAGCAGTACTTC	TRBV11-2	TRBJ2-7	NA	TRBD2
CASSRTGGPYEQYF	TGTGCCAGCAGTCGAACAGGGGGGCCCTACGAGCAGTACTTC	TRBV4-2	TRBJ2-7	once	TRBD1
CASSEMGTGTGELFF	TGTGCCAGCAGTGAAATGGGGACAGGTACCGGGGAGCTGTTTTTT	TRBV2	TRBJ2-2	NA	TRBD1
CASSLMGGPGANVLTF	TGTGCCAGCAGCTTAATGGGTGGGCCTGGGGCCAACGTCCTGACTTTC	TRBV7-3	TRBJ2-6	once	NA
CARSYGTVKNIQYF	TGTGCCAGAAGCTACGGGACAGTCAAAAACATTCAGTACTTC	TRBV5-3	TRBJ2-4	NA	TRBD1
CAISRLQGTGNTIYF	TGTGCCATCTCCCGGTTGCAGGGGACCGGAAACACCATATATTTT	TRBV10-3	TRBJ1-3	NA	NA
CASSPPGQLGQPQHF	TGTGCCAGCAGCCCCCCCGGACAGTTGGGGCAGCCCCAGCATTTT	TRBV7-9	TRBJ1-5	many	NA
CASSLAPQLAGAETQYF	TGTGCCAGCAGCTTAGCGCCTCAACTAGCGGGGGCTGAGACCCAGTACTTC	TRBV7-2	TRBJ2-5	NA	TRBD2
CASSPLSLGQGNEQYF	TGTGCCAGCTCACCACTCTCGTTGGGACAGGGGAACGAGCAGTACTTC	TRBV18	TRBJ2-7	few	TRBD1
CASSYGITGYNSPLHF	TGTGCCAGCAGTTACGGTATAACAGGCTATAATTCACCCCTCCACTTT	TRBV6-5	TRBJ1-6	NA	NA
CASSWTGGTEAFF	TGCGCCAGCAGCTGGACAGGGGGGACTGAAGCTTTCTTT	TRBV5-1	TRBJ1-1	NA	TRBD1
CASSPWASGMQETQYF	TGTGCCAGCTCACCCTGGGCTAGCGGTATGCAAGAGACCCAGTACTTC	TRBV18	TRBJ2-5	NA	TRBD2
CSVARNTEAFF	TGCAGCGTTGCGAGGAACACTGAAGCTTTCTTT	TRBV29-1	TRBJ1-1	NA	NA
CASRRGGSGANVLTF	TGTGCCAGCAGACGAGGGGGCTCTGGGGCCAACGTCCTGACTTTC	TRBV2	TRBJ2-6	NA	NA
CASSIAMIAEAFF	TGTGCCAGTAGTATTGCTATGATCGCTGAAGCTTTCTTT	TRBV19	TRBJ1-1	once	NA
CASSLGSSEVGQPQHF	TGTGCCAGCAGCTTAGGGTCGAGTGAGGTTGGACAGCCCCAGCATTTT	TRBV7-2	TRBJ1-5	NA	NA
CASSERLLNQPQHF	TGTGCCAGCAGTGAGCGATTATTGAATCAGCCCCAGCATTTT	TRBV6-1	TRBJ1-5	NA	NA
CASSHPGQGYYEQYF	TGCGCCAGCAGCCACCCGGGACAGGGCTACTACGAGCAGTACTTC	TRBV4-1	TRBJ2-7	NA	TRBD1
CAWSPREGLISGNTIYF	TGTGCCTGGAGTCCACGGGAGGGGTTAATCTCTGGAAACACCATATATTTT	TRBV30	TRBJ1-3	NA	NA
CASTTGGQETQYF	TGTGCCAGTACCACAGGGGGCCAAGAGACCCAGTACTTC	TRBV19	TRBJ2-5	NA	TRBD1
CSVHVGGAEQYF	TGCAGCGTCCACGTTGGCGGGGCCGAGCAGTACTTC	TRBV29-1	TRBJ2-7	NA	NA
CASSTIRVGTNYGYTF	TGTGCCAGCAGCACAATCAGGGTGGGGACTAACTATGGCTACACCTTC	TRBV5-6	TRBJ1-2	NA	NA
CAWNQGTSGELFF	TGTGCCTGGAACCAGGGCACGTCCGGGGAGCTGTTTTTT	TRBV30	TRBJ2-2	NA	NA
CASSMLQGDTGELFF	TGTGCCAGCAGTATGCTCCAGGGGGACACCGGGGAGCTGTTTTTT	TRBV6-2/TRBV6-3	TRBJ2-2	NA	TRBD1
CASSLQSGMPGNTIYF	TGCGCCAGCAGCTTGCAATCAGGGATGCCCGGAAACACCATATATTTT	TRBV5-1	TRBJ1-3	NA	NA
CASSETFGGGSNQPQHF	TGTGCCAGCAGTGAAACTTTTGGGGGGGGTAGCAATCAGCCCCAGCATTTT	TRBV6-1	TRBJ1-5	NA	NA
CAWSVKTRPREQFF	TGTGCCTGGAGTGTCAAGACTAGACCAAGGGAGCAGTTCTTC	TRBV30	TRBJ2-1	NA	NA
CASWGGVMNTEAFF	TGTGCCAGCTGGGGAGGGGTCATGAACACTGAAGCTTTCTTT	TRBV6-5	TRBJ1-1	NA	NA
CASSKGRGGTAFF	TGTGCCAGCAGCAAAGGCCGGGGAGGCACGGCTTTCTTT	TRBV6-2/TRBV6-3	TRBJ1-1	once	NA
CASSFFRTSGGYNEQFF	TGCGCCAGCAGCTTTTTTCGGACTAGCGGGGGATACAATGAGCAGTTCTTC	TRBV5-1	TRBJ2-1	NA	TRBD2
CASSFAGADGYTF	TGTGCCAGCAGTTTTGCGGGGGCGGATGGCTACACCTTC	TRBV12-3/TRBV12-4	TRBJ1-2	NA	NA